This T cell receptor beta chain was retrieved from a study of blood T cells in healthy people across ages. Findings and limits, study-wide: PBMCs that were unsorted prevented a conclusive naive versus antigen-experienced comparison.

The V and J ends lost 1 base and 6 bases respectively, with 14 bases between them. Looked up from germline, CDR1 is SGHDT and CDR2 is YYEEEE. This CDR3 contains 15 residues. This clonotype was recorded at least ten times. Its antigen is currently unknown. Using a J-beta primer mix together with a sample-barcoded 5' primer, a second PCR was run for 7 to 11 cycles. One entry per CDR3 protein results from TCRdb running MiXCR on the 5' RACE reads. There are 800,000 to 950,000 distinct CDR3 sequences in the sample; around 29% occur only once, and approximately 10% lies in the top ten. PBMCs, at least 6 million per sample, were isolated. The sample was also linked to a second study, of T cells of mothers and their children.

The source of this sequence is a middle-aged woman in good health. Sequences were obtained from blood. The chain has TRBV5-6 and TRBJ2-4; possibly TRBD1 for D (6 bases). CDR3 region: CASSLFAGAGNIQYF. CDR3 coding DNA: TGTGCCAGCAGCTTGTTTGCAGGGGCGGGAAACATTCAGTACTTC.